These 27 T cell receptor beta chains were sequenced from one sample in a study of shared clonotypes between healthy human individuals. CD45RO-negative CD8 cells positively selected for CCR7 made up the naive population, which excluded terminally differentiated effector memory CD45RA+ cells. The data were produced by immunoSEQ multiplex PCR, yet TCRdb's version contains in-frame clones alone and is incomplete. Of about 590,000 clones listed, around 95% are singletons. Sequencing was performed on naive CD8+ T cells sorted from blood. These receptor sequences come from a woman in her 30s in good health.

The chain employs TRBV7-9 and TRBJ1-5; D is undetermined. The CDR3 extends over 16 amino acids. V was pared by 0 bases and J by 0 bases, with 9 bases between. CDR1 SEHNR and CDR2 FQNEAQ come from the germline V gene (reference sequence). The DNA of the CDR3 is TGTGCCAGCAGCTTAGCGCTCGGGGATAGCAATCAGCCCCAGCATTTT. Encoded protein: CASSLALGDSNQPQHF. The full variable domain, with the rest looked up from reference TRBV7-9 and TRBJ1-5, is DTGVSQNPRHKITKRGQNVTFRCDPISEHNRLYWYRQTLGQGPEFLTYFQNEAQLEKSRLLSDRFSAERPKGSFSTLEIQRTEQGDSAMYLCASSLALGDSNQPQHFGDGTRLSIL.

The chain uses TRBV25-1 and TRBJ2-1; 7 bases are shared with TRBD2. The CDR3 contains 14 residues. Trimming at V came to 4 bases and at J to 5 bases, leaving 5 bases not matched to a gene. In germline, CDR1 is MGHDK, CDR2 SYGVNS. The CDR3, as DNA: TGTGCCAGCAGTGGGGCGGGGGTCGACAATGAGCAGTTCTTC. Amino acid sequence: CASSGAGVDNEQFF.

The chain uses TRBV5-8 and TRBJ1-1; D not certain. CDR1 SGHTS and CDR2 YDEGEE come from the germline V gene. The CDR3 is made up of 12 amino acids. Deletions cut 5 bases from V and 5 bases from J, with 10 bases between. DNA for the CDR3: TGTGCCAGCAGAAGTGTGCGGACTGAAGCTTTCTTT. It translates to CASRSVRTEAFF.

The chain uses TRBV7-8 and TRBJ2-7; possible D gene TRBD2, 6 bases. This CDR3 is 18 amino acids long. Trimming cost V 3 bases and J 0 bases, with 21 bases left between them. Germline V gene data show CDR1 as SGHVS and CDR2 as FQNEAQ. Here the CDR3 reads CASSLGLVGGSGSYEQYF. CDR3 in DNA: TGTGCCAGCAGCTTGGGACTGGTTGGGGGTTCGGGCTCCTACGAGCAGTACTTC.

The rearrangement links TRBV19 to TRBJ2-1; D is undetermined. Per germline, CDR1 LNHDA and CDR2 SQIVND (reference sequence). CDR3 length equals 15 residues. V dropped 0 bases and J dropped 4 bases, with 10 bases sitting between them. CDR3 loop: CASSIDRTEYNEQFF. CDR3 nucleotides: TGTGCCAGTAGTATAGACCGGACCGAGTACAATGAGCAGTTCTTC.

The gene calls are TRBV27 and TRBJ2-1; TRBD1 agrees at 7 bases. J lost 0 bases, V lost 7 bases, and 6 bases had no gene match. CDR3 length: 15 residues. The V gene's germline CDR1 is MNHEY and CDR2 SMNVEV (reference sequence). The CDR3 bases are TGTGCCAGCACTCAGGGGGTGAGCTCCTACAATGAGCAGTTCTTC. Protein sequence: CASTQGVSSYNEQFF.

This clone was counted once. The chain joins TRBV28 to TRBJ1-6, with D uncertain. V was shortened by 6 bases and J by 5 bases, with 8 bases between the two germline ends. The CDR3 runs 13 residues. Germline lookup yields CDR1 MDHEN and CDR2 SYDVKM. As DNA, the CDR3 is TGTGCCAGCAGCGAGGTGGATAATTCACCCCTCCACTTT. Translating gives CASSEVDNSPLHF. Supplemented by reference TRBV28 and TRBJ1-6, the full variable domain reads DVKVTQSSRYLVKRTGEKVFLECVQDMDHENMFWYRQDPGLGLRLIYFSYDVKMKEKGDIPEGYSVSREKKERFSLILESASTNQTSMYLCASSEVDNSPLHFGNGTRLTVT.

V gene TRBV5-8 combines with J gene TRBJ2-7, with a possible D match to TRBD1 (6 bases). Germline CDR1 and CDR2: SGHTS and YDEGEE. With 1 base removed from V and 0 bases from J, the gap between germline ends came to 11 bases. The CDR3 totals 15 residues. CDR3 sequence reads: CASSLWTVSSYEQYF. CDR3 DNA: TGTGCCAGCAGCTTGTGGACAGTTAGCTCCTACGAGCAGTACTTC. The complete variable domain, with remaining parts taken from reference TRBV5-8 and TRBJ2-7, reads EAGVTQSPTHLIKTRGQQATLRCSPISGHTSVYWYQQALGLGLQFLLWYDEGEERNRGNFPPRFSGRQFPNYSSELNVNALELEDSALYLCASSLWTVSSYEQYFGPGTRLTVT.

The chain recombines TRBV7-2 with TRBJ2-7; D may be TRBD1 or TRBD2 (6 bases each). Trimming removed 0 bases at V and 7 bases at J, with 34 bases between. CDR1 SGHTA and CDR2 FQGNSA come from the germline V gene. This CDR3 contains 21 residues. The CDR3 reads CASSLALGGGGRLSVAFEQYF. CDR3 nucleotide sequence: TGTGCCAGCAGCTTAGCCCTAGGGGGAGGTGGGAGGCTTTCTGTGGCTTTTGAGCAGTACTTC.

For this clone: The sample has other DNA sequences that encode this CDR3 too. The chain joins TRBV13 to TRBJ1-5; no definite D call. CDR3 length equals 12 residues. Germline assignment: CDR1 PRHDT and CDR2 FYEKMQ (reference sequence). V lost 0 bases, J lost 7 bases, and 4 bases lay in between. The CDR3 here is CASSLGSQPQHF. The CDR3 DNA reads as TGTGCCAGCAGCTTAGGCTCGCAGCCCCAGCATTTT. Full variable domain (outside the CDR3, taken from reference TRBV13 and TRBJ1-5): AAGVIQSPRHLIKEKRETATLKCYPIPRHDTVYWYQQGPGQDPQFLISFYEKMQSDKGSIPDRFSAQQFSDYHSELNMSSLELGDSALYFCASSLGSQPQHFGDGTRLSIL.

Concerning this clone itself: The same CDR3 also results from other DNA sequences found in this sample. V and J are TRBV28 and TRBJ2-3; D unresolved. The germline V gene encodes CDR1 MDHEN and CDR2 SYDVKM. The germline V and J ends were trimmed by 2 bases and 6 bases, with 6 bases remaining between them. This CDR3 has 12 residues. The CDR3: CASSLVSDTQYF. The CDR3 DNA is TGTGCCAGCAGTTTAGTGTCGGATACGCAGTATTTT.

The chain recombines TRBV7-9 with TRBJ1-2, with D perhaps matching TRBD1 (5 bases). Trimming stripped 3 bases from V and 4 bases from J, with 18 bases between. Germline V gene data show CDR1 as SEHNR and CDR2 as FQNEAQ (reference sequence). CDR3 length: 16 residues. The chain's CDR3 is CASSFYLSGTVYGYTF. CDR3 in DNA: TGTGCCAGCAGCTTTTACTTATCGGGGACGGTCTATGGCTACACCTTC. The full variable domain, in which reference TRBV7-9 and TRBJ1-2 provide the parts outside the CDR3, is DTGVSQNPRHKITKRGQNVTFRCDPISEHNRLYWYRQTLGQGPEFLTYFQNEAQLEKSRLLSDRFSAERPKGSFSTLEIQRTEQGDSAMYLCASSFYLSGTVYGYTFGSGTRLTVV.

Of note for this clone: At the DNA level, this CDR3 is encoded by other sequences in the same sample as well. This chain connects TRBV6-5 to TRBJ2-1; TRBD1 or TRBD2 may be the D gene (5 bases each). The CDR3 is 12 residues long. The ends were cut back, 0 bases at V and 10 bases at J, with 7 bases in the middle. In germline, CDR1 is MNHEY, CDR2 SVGAGI. CDR3 nucleotide sequence: TGTGCCAGCAGTTACTCGGGACGAGAGCAGTTCTTC. Translation: CASSYSGREQFF.

The J gene is TRBJ1-3, the V gene TRBV12-1. TRBV12-1 is designated a pseudogene. CDR3 size: 15 residues. CDR3 region: CASSFVPLTGNTIYF. The CDR3 DNA reads as TGTGCCAGCAGCTTTGTACCTCTTACTGGAAACACCATATATTTT.

The chain uses TRBV16 and TRBJ2-6; either TRBD1 or TRBD2 may fit D (5 bases each). Looked up from germline, CDR1 is KGHSY and CDR2 is FQNENV. V was clipped by 4 bases and J by 4 bases, with 11 bases between them. The CDR3 spans 15 residues. This chain's CDR3 is CASSPTRDGANVLTF. The CDR3 region has the DNA TGTGCCAGCAGCCCAACACGGGACGGGGCCAACGTCCTGACTTTC.

The chain links TRBV7-9 to TRBJ2-7, with D maybe TRBD2 (5 bases). The V gene lost 5 bases and the J gene lost 4 bases, with 15 bases spanning the gap. This CDR3 contains 14 residues. CDR1 and CDR2 from the germline V gene are SEHNR and FQNEAQ (reference sequence). CDR3 loop: CASSPVGVAYEQYF. The CDR3 DNA sequence: TGTGCCAGCAGCCCTGTTGGCGTAGCGTACGAGCAGTACTTC.

The V call is TRBV9, the J call TRBJ2-4; no definite D call. V lost 0 bases and J lost 8, with 9 bases in between. Germline values: CDR1 SGDLS, CDR2 YYNGEE. The CDR3 totals 13 residues. CDR3 DNA: TGTGCCAGCAGCGTAGAAGGGATGGACATTCAGTACTTC. As protein: CASSVEGMDIQYF. Drawing the rest from reference TRBV9 and TRBJ2-4, the complete variable domain is DSGVTQTPKHLITATGQRVTLRCSPRSGDLSVYWYQQSLDQGLQFLIQYYNGEERAKGNILERFSAQQFPDLHSELNLSSLELGDSALYFCASSVEGMDIQYFGAGTRLSVL.

The chain combines TRBV4-1 with TRBJ2-5; 8 nucleotides agree with TRBD2. The V gene's germline CDR1 is MGHRA and CDR2 YSYEKL. J gave up 12 bases and V 3 bases, and 15 bases lay outside the gene matches. This CDR3 contains 15 residues. This CDR3 is CASSQSGGGIVPEYF. CDR3 bases: TGCGCCAGCAGCCAGTCCGGGGGGGGTATAGTGCCAGAGTACTTC.

The CDR3 here is CASSDSGAGTGELFF. The CDR3 nucleotides read TGTGCCAGCAGTGATTCAGGGGCGGGCACCGGGGAGCTGTTTTTT. This chain uses TRBV6-1 with TRBJ2-2; weak D call: TRBD1 (6 bases). There are 15 residues in the CDR3. Germline V gene sequence: CDR1 MNHNS, CDR2 SASEGT. V lost 3 bases and J 4 bases, leaving 12 bases between the germline ends.

The rearrangement joins TRBV18 to TRBJ1-2, with a possible D match to TRBD1 (5 bases). This CDR3 region has 15 residues. CDR1 KGHSH and CDR2 LQKENI come from the germline V gene. With 3 bases removed from V and 4 bases from J, the gap between germline ends came to 15 bases. CDR3: CASSPGGEYGYGYTF. The DNA of the CDR3 is TGTGCCAGCTCACCGGGGGGGGAGTACGGCTATGGCTACACCTTC. The entire variable domain, with the rest obtained from reference TRBV18 and TRBJ1-2, is as follows: NAGVMQNPRHLVRRRGQEARLRCSPMKGHSHVYWYRQLPEEGLKFMVYLQKENIIDESGMPKERFSAEFPKEGPSILRIQQVVRGDSAAYFCASSPGGEYGYGYTFGSGTRLTVV.

J is TRBJ2-7 and V is TRBV14; no reliable D call. The V end lost 0 bases, the J end lost 2 bases, and 8 bases lay between the germline ends. The CDR3 runs to 14 residues. Germline V gene data show CDR1 as SGHDN and CDR2 as FVKESK. CDR3 coding DNA: TGTGCCAGCAGCCAAGACCATTGGGCCTACGAGCAGTACTTC. Amino acids: CASSQDHWAYEQYF.

The chain carries TRBV28 and TRBJ2-1, with TRBD2 matching over 10 bases. Trimming removed 11 bases from V and 9 bases from J; junction bases left unmatched: 13. The V gene's germline CDR1 is MDHEN and CDR2 SYDVKM. The CDR3 totals 14 residues. This chain's CDR3 is CAGQASGSLGEQFF. DNA of the CDR3: TGTGCCGGCCAGGCTAGCGGGAGCCTGGGTGAGCAGTTCTTC.

The chain recombines TRBV10-1 with TRBJ2-7, with D tentatively TRBD1 (6 bases). V was pared by 6 bases and J by 1 base, with 16 bases between. The CDR3 extends over 15 amino acids. Germline CDR1 and CDR2: WNHNN and SYGVQD (reference sequence). DNA of the CDR3: TGCGCCAGCAGCCTTGGACAGAGAAAATCCTACGAGCAGTACTTC. Encoded protein: CASSLGQRKSYEQYF.

The gene calls are TRBV5-1 and TRBJ1-3, with a possible D match to TRBD1 (5 bases). This CDR3 is 16 amino acids long. Germline loops: CDR1 SGHRS, CDR2 YFSETQ. Trimming pared 4 bases from V and 3 bases from J, leaving 17 bases between. As DNA, the CDR3 is TGCGCCAGCAGCGACTTCCAGGGAGGAATTGGAAACACCATATATTTT. Encoded protein: CASSDFQGGIGNTIYF.

The gene calls are TRBV7-6 and TRBJ2-7, with D perhaps TRBD2 (5 bases). The germline CDR1 and CDR2 sequences are SGHVS and FNYEAQ. CDR3 length equals 16 residues. V was shortened by 5 bases and J by 2 bases, with 19 bases between the two germline ends. The CDR3 protein is CASSRGRGQSTYEQYF. CDR3 coding DNA: TGTGCCAGCAGCCGCGGTCGGGGTCAGTCGACCTACGAGCAGTACTTC.

J is TRBJ1-5 and V is TRBV4-1, with D hard to call. Germline V lookup: CDR1 MGHRA, CDR2 YSYEKL. The V gene lost 0 bases and the J gene lost 2 bases, with 8 bases spanning the gap. This CDR3 is built from 15 residues. CDR3 amino acids: CASSQDTTGNQPQHF. CDR3 coding DNA: TGCGCCAGCAGCCAAGATACTACAGGCAATCAGCCCCAGCATTTT.

The rearrangement uses TRBV7-2 and TRBJ2-7, with D perhaps assigned TRBD1 or TRBD2 (5 bases each). The V end was cut by 8 bases, the J end by 4 bases, with 12 bases between. The CDR3 is 12 residues long. Germline CDR1 and CDR2: SGHTA and FQGNSA. CDR3 loop: CASGRGRYEQYF. The DNA for the CDR3 is TGTGCCAGCGGCCGGGGCAGATACGAGCAGTACTTC.